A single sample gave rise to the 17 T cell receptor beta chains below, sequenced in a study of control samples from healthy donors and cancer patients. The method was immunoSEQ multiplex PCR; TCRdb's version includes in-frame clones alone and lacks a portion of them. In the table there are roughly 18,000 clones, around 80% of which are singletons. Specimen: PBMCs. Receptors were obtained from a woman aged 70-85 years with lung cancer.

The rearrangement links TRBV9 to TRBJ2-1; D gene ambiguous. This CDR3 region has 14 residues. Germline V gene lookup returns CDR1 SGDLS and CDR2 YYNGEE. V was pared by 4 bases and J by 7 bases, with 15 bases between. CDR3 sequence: CASSQPASPNEQFF. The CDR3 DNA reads TGTGCCAGCAGCCAACCCGCCAGTCCGAATGAGCAGTTCTTC. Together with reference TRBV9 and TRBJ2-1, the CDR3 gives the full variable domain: DSGVTQTPKHLITATGQRVTLRCSPRSGDLSVYWYQQSLDQGLQFLIQYYNGEERAKGNILERFSAQQFPDLHSELNLSSLELGDSALYFCASSQPASPNEQFFGPGTRLTVL.

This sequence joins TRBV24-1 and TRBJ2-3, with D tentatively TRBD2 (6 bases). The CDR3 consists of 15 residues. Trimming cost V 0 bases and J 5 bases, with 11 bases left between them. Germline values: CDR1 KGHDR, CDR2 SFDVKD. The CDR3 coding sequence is TGTGCCACCAGTGATTTGGGCCAGGGAGGAGATACGCAGTATTTT. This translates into CATSDLGQGGDTQYF.

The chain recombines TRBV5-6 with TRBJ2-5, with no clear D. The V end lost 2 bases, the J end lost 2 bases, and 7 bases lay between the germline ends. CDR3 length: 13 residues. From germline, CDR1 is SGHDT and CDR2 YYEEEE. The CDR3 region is CASSFWRQETQYF. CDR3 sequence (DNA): TGTGCCAGCAGCTTTTGGCGGCAAGAGACCCAGTACTTC.

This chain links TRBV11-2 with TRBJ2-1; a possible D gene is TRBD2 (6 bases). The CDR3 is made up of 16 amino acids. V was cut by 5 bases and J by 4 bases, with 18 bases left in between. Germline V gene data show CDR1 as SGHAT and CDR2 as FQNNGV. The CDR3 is CASSPVAGKQYNEQFF. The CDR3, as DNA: TGTGCCAGCAGCCCGGTGGCGGGGAAGCAGTACAATGAGCAGTTCTTC. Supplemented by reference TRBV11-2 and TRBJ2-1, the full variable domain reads EAGVAQSPRYKIIEKRQSVAFWCNPISGHATLYWYQQILGQGPKLLIQFQNNGVVDDSQLPKDRFSAERLKGVDSTLKIQPAKLEDSAVYLCASSPVAGKQYNEQFFGPGTRLTVL.

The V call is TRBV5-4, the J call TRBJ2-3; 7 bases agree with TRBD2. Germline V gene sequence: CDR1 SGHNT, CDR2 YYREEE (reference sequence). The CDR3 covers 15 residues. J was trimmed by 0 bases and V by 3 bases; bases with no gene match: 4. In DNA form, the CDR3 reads TGTGCCAGCAGCTCGTCTAGCGGAAGCACAGATACGCAGTATTTT. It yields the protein CASSSSSGSTDTQYF.

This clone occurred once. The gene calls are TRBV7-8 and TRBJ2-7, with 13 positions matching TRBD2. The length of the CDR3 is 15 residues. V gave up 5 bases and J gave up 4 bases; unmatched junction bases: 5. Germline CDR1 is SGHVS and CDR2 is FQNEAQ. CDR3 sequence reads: CASSPGTSGTYEQYF. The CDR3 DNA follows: TGTGCCAGCAGCCCAGGGACTAGCGGGACGTACGAGCAGTACTTC. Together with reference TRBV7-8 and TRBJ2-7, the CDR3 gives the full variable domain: GAGVSQSPRYKVAKRGQDVALRCDPISGHVSLFWYQQALGQGPEFLTYFQNEAQLDKSGLPSDRFFAERPEGSVSTLKIQRTQQEDSAVYLCASSPGTSGTYEQYFGPGTRLTVT.

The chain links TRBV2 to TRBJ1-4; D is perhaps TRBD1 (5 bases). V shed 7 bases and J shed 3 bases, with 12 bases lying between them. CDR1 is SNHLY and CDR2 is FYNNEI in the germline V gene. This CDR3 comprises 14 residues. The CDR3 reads CASMKGPANEKLFF. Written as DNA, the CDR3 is TGTGCCAGCATGAAGGGGCCGGCTAATGAAAAACTGTTTTTT.

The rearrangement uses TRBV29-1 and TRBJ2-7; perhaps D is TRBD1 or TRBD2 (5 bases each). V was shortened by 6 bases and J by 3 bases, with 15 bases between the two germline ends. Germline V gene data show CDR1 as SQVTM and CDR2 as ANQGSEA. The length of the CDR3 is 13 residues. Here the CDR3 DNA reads TGCAGCGTCGCAAGGGACCGAGGCTACGAGCAGTACTTC. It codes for CSVARDRGYEQYF.

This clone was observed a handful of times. The CDR3 DNA sequence: TGTGCCAGCAGCGTAGTCGGCACCGTAACCCACAATGAGCAGTTCTTC. Its translation is CASSVVGTVTHNEQFF. The chain links TRBV9 to TRBJ2-1; D call uncertain. Per the germline V gene, CDR1 is SGDLS and CDR2 is YYNGEE. V was shortened by 0 bases and J by 5 bases, with 15 bases between the two germline ends. CDR3 length equals 16 residues.

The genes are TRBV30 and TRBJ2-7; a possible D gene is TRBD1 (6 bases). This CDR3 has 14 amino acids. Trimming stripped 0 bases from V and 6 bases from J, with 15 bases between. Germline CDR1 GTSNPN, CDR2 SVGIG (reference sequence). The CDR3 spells CAWSVLEQGIEQYF. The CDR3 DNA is TGTGCCTGGAGTGTACTTGAACAGGGAATCGAGCAGTACTTC.

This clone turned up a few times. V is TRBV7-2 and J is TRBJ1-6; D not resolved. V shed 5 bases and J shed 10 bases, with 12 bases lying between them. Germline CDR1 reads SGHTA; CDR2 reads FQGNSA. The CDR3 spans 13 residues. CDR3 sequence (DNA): TGTGCCAGCAGCCCACTCCTCCAGTCACCCCTCCACTTT. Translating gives CASSPLLQSPLHF.

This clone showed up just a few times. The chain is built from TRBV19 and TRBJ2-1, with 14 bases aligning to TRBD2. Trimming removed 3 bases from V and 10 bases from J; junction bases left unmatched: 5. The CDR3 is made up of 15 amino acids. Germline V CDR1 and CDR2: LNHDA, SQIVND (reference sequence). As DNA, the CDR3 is TGTGCCAGTAGTATGAAAGGACTAGCGGGAGGCGAGCAGTTCTTC. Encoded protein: CASSMKGLAGGEQFF.

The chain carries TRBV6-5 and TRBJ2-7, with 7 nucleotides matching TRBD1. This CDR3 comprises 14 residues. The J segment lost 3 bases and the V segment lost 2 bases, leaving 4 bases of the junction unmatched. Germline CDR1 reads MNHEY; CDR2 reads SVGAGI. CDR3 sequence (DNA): TGTGCCAGCAGTTACGGACAGGACAACTACGAGCAGTACTTC. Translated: CASSYGQDNYEQYF.

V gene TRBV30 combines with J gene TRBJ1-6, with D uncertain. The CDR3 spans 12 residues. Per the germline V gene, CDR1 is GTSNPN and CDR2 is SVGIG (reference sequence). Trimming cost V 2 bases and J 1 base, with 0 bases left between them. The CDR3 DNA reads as TGTGCCTGGAGTTCCTATAATTCACCCCTCCACTTT. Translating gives CAWSSYNSPLHF.

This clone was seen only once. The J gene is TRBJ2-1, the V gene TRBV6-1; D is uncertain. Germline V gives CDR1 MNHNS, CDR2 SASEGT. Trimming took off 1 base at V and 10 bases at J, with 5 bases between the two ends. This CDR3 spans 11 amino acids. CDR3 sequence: CASSEVTEQFF. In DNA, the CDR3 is TGTGCCAGCAGTGAAGTTACGGAGCAGTTCTTC.

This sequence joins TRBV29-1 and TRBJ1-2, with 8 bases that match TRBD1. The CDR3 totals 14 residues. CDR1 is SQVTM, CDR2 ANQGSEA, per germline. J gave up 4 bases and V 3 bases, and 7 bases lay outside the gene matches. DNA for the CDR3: TGCAGCGTTGACGGCCCAGGGGGCGCCTATGGCTACACCTTC. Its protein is CSVDGPGGAYGYTF.

CDR3 region: CASSPKREGGGDTQYF. DNA of the CDR3: TGTGCCAGCTCACCAAAGAGGGAGGGCGGCGGAGATACGCAGTATTTT. The V call is TRBV18, the J call TRBJ2-3, with 7 bases aligning to TRBD2. J was trimmed by 5 bases and V by 2 bases; bases with no gene match: 10. CDR1 and CDR2 (germline): KGHSH, LQKENI. The CDR3 has 16 residues.